This T cell receptor (beta chain) was sequenced during a study of T cell clonotyping in hematopoietic cell transplantation. The study's findings and limits: After transplant, recipient diversity fell while pathologically expanded clonotypes grew through day 180. At the given depth, recipient repertoires were over 97% de novo clonotypes. Graft donor and pretransplant recipient Inverse Simpson Index values predicted broader posttransplant TCR diversity. No sorting was done, leaving CD4 and CD8 contributions mixed.

There are 14 residues in the CDR3. Libraries were prepared by immunoSEQ multiplex PCR; TCRdb keeps only in-frame clonotypes and omits some of them. Of approximately 20,000 clones listed, 65% to 85% are singletons. A remark on this clone: Its cognate antigen is unknown.

This rearrangement joins TRBV1 to TRBJ2-1; TRBD2, the table's D call, lacks a check against the DNA. TRBV1 is listed as a pseudogene. This clonotype was obtained from a man between 60 and 75 years old in good health. Some clones in this sample may be carry-over from other donors' samples. Material for sequencing was peripheral blood mononuclear cells. The CDR3 sequence is CTIQSGNSYNEQFF. The DNA of the CDR3 is TGCACCATCCAAAGCGGCAACTCCTACAATGAGCAGTTCTTC.